This T cell receptor (beta chain) appears in the sequencing data of a study of shared T cell receptors in the human thymus. TCRdb's table, derived via immunoSEQ multiplex PCR, lists solely in-frame clones and lacks some. The profile shows hundreds of thousands of clones, more than 70% of them singletons. The junction had 14 bases not matched to a gene; V was cut back by 2 bases and J by 8 bases. This CDR3 is 17 amino acids long. Germline CDR1 SGHNT, CDR2 YENEEA. These data also formed part of another study, on human thymus T cells.

Material for sequencing was thymocytes. This chain uses TRBV11-3 with TRBJ2-2, with 7 bases fitting TRBD2. The source of this sequence is a boy less than two years old with a congenital heart defect. For the CDR3, the DNA is TGTGCCAGCAGCTTACCCCGGACTAGTACGGGCGGGGGGGAGCTGTTTTTT. It specifies CASSLPRTSTGGGELFF.